Listed below are T cell receptor beta chains from one sample, sequenced in a study of regulatory T cells in long-lasting Graves disease. TCRdb itself ran the multiplex PCR reads through MiXCR, one entry per CDR3 protein. The repertoire has 250,000 to 400,000 distinct CDR3 sequences, under 20% of them found once; the top ten carry about 36%. This material consisted of peripheral blood mononuclear cells (PBMCs), taken at new diagnosis, from a patient treated with antithyroid drugs. All receptors come from a female donor with Graves disease. Both conserved end residues are part of each CDR3. Fields, in order: D gene, J gene, clone size, V gene, CDR3 protein, CDR3 DNA. The D gene is left open where the match is weak. For some rows the clone size is stated as once, few or many, or as a class when expanded; others skip it.

d_gene: .; j_gene: TRBJ2-6; abundance: many; v_gene: TRBV6-5; CDR3aa: CASSYEGTTGANVLTF; CDR3nt: TGTGCCAGCAGTTATGAGGGGACGACTGGGGCCAACGTCCTGACTTTC
d_gene: TRBD2; j_gene: TRBJ2-1; abundance: .; v_gene: TRBV20-1; CDR3aa: CSAPATSGSHEQFF; CDR3nt: TGCAGTGCACCAGCTACTAGCGGGAGCCATGAGCAGTTCTTC
d_gene: .; j_gene: TRBJ2-5; abundance: once; v_gene: TRBV12-3/TRBV12-4; CDR3aa: CASSPKAVETQYF; CDR3nt: TGTGCCAGCAGTCCAAAAGCAGTGGAGACCCAGTACTTC
d_gene: .; j_gene: TRBJ2-3; abundance: .; v_gene: TRBV24-1; CDR3aa: CATSDLALSEGSWSTDTQYF; CDR3nt: TGTGCCACCAGTGATTTGGCTTTGTCGGAGGGTAGTTGGAGCACAGATACGCAGTATTTT
d_gene: TRBD1; j_gene: TRBJ2-5; abundance: many; v_gene: TRBV6-1; CDR3aa: CASERTGGETQYF; CDR3nt: TGTGCCAGCGAAAGGACAGGCGGAGAGACCCAGTACTTC
d_gene: TRBD1; j_gene: TRBJ1-4; abundance: many; v_gene: TRBV28; CDR3aa: CATTGIQGADEKLFF; CDR3nt: TGTGCCACCACCGGTATTCAGGGGGCGGACGAAAAACTGTTTTTT
d_gene: .; j_gene: TRBJ2-7; abundance: many; v_gene: TRBV14; CDR3aa: CASSQDREPSEDYEQYF; CDR3nt: TGTGCCAGCAGCCAAGACCGGGAACCTAGCGAAGACTACGAGCAGTACTTC
d_gene: .; j_gene: TRBJ1-1; abundance: many; v_gene: TRBV15; CDR3aa: CATSSFRGLNTEAFF; CDR3nt: TGTGCCACCAGCAGCTTCAGGGGTCTGAACACTGAAGCTTTCTTT
d_gene: .; j_gene: TRBJ1-5; abundance: many; v_gene: TRBV2; CDR3aa: CASRAASNQPQHF; CDR3nt: TGTGCCAGCAGGGCGGCTAGCAATCAGCCCCAGCATTTT
d_gene: .; j_gene: TRBJ1-1; abundance: many; v_gene: TRBV12-3/TRBV12-4; CDR3aa: CASSLTGGLPEAFF; CDR3nt: TGTGCCAGCAGTTTAACGGGGGGGCTACCCGAAGCTTTCTTT
d_gene: TRBD2; j_gene: TRBJ2-7; abundance: .; v_gene: TRBV2; CDR3aa: CASTQGGPGEQYF; CDR3nt: TGTGCCAGCACCCAGGGAGGGCCTGGCGAGCAGTACTTC
d_gene: .; j_gene: TRBJ2-7; abundance: many; v_gene: TRBV27; CDR3aa: CASSYRGGSYEQYF; CDR3nt: TGTGCCAGCAGTTACCGGGGCGGATCCTACGAGCAGTACTTC
d_gene: .; j_gene: TRBJ2-3; abundance: many; v_gene: TRBV6-5; CDR3aa: CASSYSSRASITDTQYF; CDR3nt: TGTGCCAGCAGTTACTCGAGTAGGGCCAGCATCACAGATACGCAGTATTTT
d_gene: .; j_gene: TRBJ1-4; abundance: many; v_gene: TRBV19; CDR3aa: CASSDQGGEKLFF; CDR3nt: TGTGCCAGTAGTGACCAAGGAGGAGAAAAACTGTTTTTT
d_gene: .; j_gene: TRBJ2-3; abundance: many; v_gene: TRBV10-3; CDR3aa: CAISESANTDTQYF; CDR3nt: TGTGCCATCAGTGAGTCGGCCAACACAGATACGCAGTATTTT
d_gene: TRBD2; j_gene: TRBJ2-3; abundance: .; v_gene: TRBV7-9; CDR3aa: CASSRSGSVDTQYF; CDR3nt: TGTGCCAGCAGCCGTAGCGGGAGTGTGGATACGCAGTATTTT
d_gene: .; j_gene: TRBJ1-2; abundance: many; v_gene: TRBV18; CDR3aa: CASSPGGDYGYTF; CDR3nt: TGTGCCAGCTCACCAGGAGGGGACTATGGCTACACCTTC
d_gene: .; j_gene: TRBJ2-1; abundance: many; v_gene: TRBV27; CDR3aa: CASSLWEGGGGEQFF; CDR3nt: TGTGCCAGCAGTTTATGGGAGGGAGGGGGTGGGGAGCAGTTCTTC
d_gene: TRBD2; j_gene: TRBJ2-1; abundance: .; v_gene: TRBV6-2/TRBV6-3; CDR3aa: CASRVTSGRVNEQFF; CDR3nt: TGTGCCAGCAGAGTGACTAGCGGGAGGGTGAATGAGCAGTTCTTC
d_gene: TRBD2; j_gene: TRBJ2-1; abundance: .; v_gene: TRBV10-3; CDR3aa: CAISDWREASPNEQFF; CDR3nt: TGTGCCATCAGCGACTGGCGGGAGGCCTCCCCCAATGAGCAGTTCTTC
d_gene: TRBD1; j_gene: TRBJ2-1; abundance: .; v_gene: TRBV11-2; CDR3aa: CASRRAGTGPYNEQFF; CDR3nt: TGTGCCAGCAGGAGAGCCGGGACAGGGCCTTACAATGAGCAGTTCTTC
d_gene: .; j_gene: TRBJ2-2; abundance: few; v_gene: TRBV20-1; CDR3aa: CSAIPGDTGELFF; CDR3nt: TGCAGTGCTATCCCAGGGGACACCGGGGAGCTGTTTTTT
d_gene: TRBD2; j_gene: TRBJ2-7; abundance: many; v_gene: TRBV28; CDR3aa: CASRIGLAGGSSYEQYF; CDR3nt: TGTGCCAGCAGAATCGGACTAGCGGGAGGGAGCTCCTACGAGCAGTACTTC
d_gene: TRBD2; j_gene: TRBJ2-3; abundance: many; v_gene: TRBV6-1; CDR3aa: CASRPSSGRRRTDTQYF; CDR3nt: TGTGCCAGCAGACCCTCTAGCGGGAGAAGGAGAACAGATACGCAGTATTTT
d_gene: .; j_gene: TRBJ2-2; abundance: many; v_gene: TRBV6-1; CDR3aa: CASKTGDTNTGELFF; CDR3nt: TGTGCCAGCAAAACAGGCGATACGAACACCGGGGAGCTGTTTTTT
d_gene: .; j_gene: TRBJ1-2; abundance: many; v_gene: TRBV29-1; CDR3aa: CSVGTSFLVRDGGYTF; CDR3nt: TGCAGCGTTGGAACCTCCTTTTTAGTGCGGGACGGTGGCTACACCTTC
d_gene: TRBD2; j_gene: TRBJ2-3; abundance: many; v_gene: TRBV20-1; CDR3aa: CSARRALGGRGADTQYF; CDR3nt: TGCAGTGCTAGGCGCGCCCTGGGCGGGAGGGGCGCAGATACGCAGTATTTT
d_gene: .; j_gene: TRBJ1-2; abundance: many; v_gene: TRBV28; CDR3aa: CASSDKSTVSYGYTF; CDR3nt: TGTGCCAGCAGTGACAAATCGACAGTAAGCTATGGCTACACCTTC
d_gene: TRBD2; j_gene: TRBJ2-1; abundance: many; v_gene: TRBV28; CDR3aa: CASSPTSGRASSYNEQFF; CDR3nt: TGTGCCAGCAGTCCAACTAGCGGGAGGGCGAGCTCCTACAATGAGCAGTTCTTC
d_gene: .; j_gene: TRBJ2-1; abundance: many; v_gene: TRBV6-2/TRBV6-3; CDR3aa: CASSSDGGRDNEQFF; CDR3nt: TGTGCCAGCAGTTCGGACGGGGGGCGCGACAATGAGCAGTTCTTC
d_gene: .; j_gene: TRBJ2-1; abundance: many; v_gene: TRBV9; CDR3aa: CASSDGGDYNEQFF; CDR3nt: TGTGCCAGCAGCGATGGCGGAGACTACAATGAGCAGTTCTTC
d_gene: TRBD1; j_gene: TRBJ2-1; abundance: .; v_gene: TRBV28; CDR3aa: CASSSTGTGIYNEQFF; CDR3nt: TGTGCCAGCAGTTCAACCGGGACAGGGATTTACAATGAGCAGTTCTTC
d_gene: .; j_gene: TRBJ2-7; abundance: many; v_gene: TRBV24-1; CDR3aa: CATSDRGGGDEQYF; CDR3nt: TGTGCCACCAGTGACCGGGGAGGGGGCGACGAGCAGTACTTC
d_gene: .; j_gene: TRBJ2-1; abundance: few; v_gene: TRBV20-1; CDR3aa: CSARGVDSLFF; CDR3nt: TGCAGTGCTAGAGGTGTCGATTCTCTGTTCTTC
d_gene: .; j_gene: TRBJ2-5; abundance: many; v_gene: TRBV6-5; CDR3aa: CASSYGGRETQYF; CDR3nt: TGTGCCAGCAGTTACGGGGGGCGAGAGACCCAGTACTTC
d_gene: TRBD1; j_gene: TRBJ1-2; abundance: many; v_gene: TRBV28; CDR3aa: CASSPDRDYGYTF; CDR3nt: TGTGCCAGCAGTCCGGACAGGGACTATGGCTACACCTTC
d_gene: .; j_gene: TRBJ2-2; abundance: many; v_gene: TRBV12-3/TRBV12-4; CDR3aa: CASSLSGDTGELFF; CDR3nt: TGTGCCAGCAGCCTTTCCGGAGACACCGGGGAGCTGTTTTTT
d_gene: .; j_gene: TRBJ1-1; abundance: .; v_gene: TRBV11-2; CDR3aa: CASSLFRSDTEAFF; CDR3nt: TGTGCCAGCAGCTTATTCCGCTCCGACACTGAAGCTTTCTTT
d_gene: .; j_gene: TRBJ1-2; abundance: many; v_gene: TRBV12-3/TRBV12-4; CDR3aa: CASSSTGLGGYTF; CDR3nt: TGTGCCAGCAGTTCTACAGGATTGGGTGGCTACACCTTC
d_gene: .; j_gene: TRBJ1-6; abundance: few; v_gene: TRBV7-9; CDR3aa: CASSLDGYSPLHF; CDR3nt: TGTGCCAGCAGCCTTGATGGGTATTCACCCCTCCACTTT
d_gene: .; j_gene: TRBJ2-3; abundance: many; v_gene: TRBV5-1; CDR3aa: CASSLAGVSLPDTQYF; CDR3nt: TGCGCCAGCAGCTTGGCGGGGGTTAGCCTTCCCGATACGCAGTATTTT
d_gene: .; j_gene: TRBJ2-1; abundance: many; v_gene: TRBV28; CDR3aa: CASGDGTPYNEQFF; CDR3nt: TGTGCCAGCGGAGACGGGACTCCCTACAATGAGCAGTTCTTC
d_gene: .; j_gene: TRBJ2-7; abundance: many; v_gene: TRBV27; CDR3aa: CASSRRQTYEQYF; CDR3nt: TGTGCCAGCAGTCGACGACAGACCTACGAGCAGTACTTC
d_gene: .; j_gene: TRBJ1-4; abundance: many; v_gene: TRBV28; CDR3aa: CASSPVQPEKLFF; CDR3nt: TGTGCCAGCAGCCCCGTACAGCCCGAGAAACTGTTTTTT
d_gene: TRBD1; j_gene: TRBJ1-5; abundance: many; v_gene: TRBV20-1; CDR3aa: CSASNQGAYQPQHF; CDR3nt: TGCAGTGCTAGTAATCAGGGGGCCTATCAGCCCCAGCATTTT
d_gene: .; j_gene: TRBJ1-1; abundance: many; v_gene: TRBV19; CDR3aa: CASSITGLAYTEAFF; CDR3nt: TGTGCCAGTAGTATAACAGGGTTGGCGTACACTGAAGCTTTCTTT
d_gene: TRBD1; j_gene: TRBJ1-5; abundance: few; v_gene: TRBV15; CDR3aa: CATSRVQGAGQPQHF; CDR3nt: TGTGCCACCAGCAGAGTACAGGGGGCAGGTCAGCCCCAGCATTTT
d_gene: .; j_gene: TRBJ1-2; abundance: many; v_gene: TRBV9; CDR3aa: CASSELGVVGGYTF; CDR3nt: TGTGCCAGCAGCGAGCTGGGGGTAGTTGGTGGCTACACCTTC
d_gene: TRBD2; j_gene: TRBJ2-1; abundance: .; v_gene: TRBV20-1; CDR3aa: CSATTSGSGSEQFF; CDR3nt: TGCAGTGCTACGACTAGCGGGAGTGGTTCTGAGCAGTTCTTC
d_gene: .; j_gene: TRBJ2-7; abundance: few; v_gene: TRBV27; CDR3aa: CASSDRDPLIGGTSYF; CDR3nt: TGTGCCAGCAGTGACAGGGACCCTTTGATAGGGGGGACTTCGTACTTC
d_gene: .; j_gene: TRBJ2-7; abundance: .; v_gene: TRBV7-9; CDR3aa: CASSFGVSSYEQYF; CDR3nt: TGTGCCAGCAGCTTTGGGGTGAGCTCCTACGAGCAGTACTTC
d_gene: TRBD1; j_gene: TRBJ1-4; abundance: few; v_gene: TRBV20-1; CDR3aa: CSASGGEKLFF; CDR3nt: TGCAGTGCCTCAGGGGGGGAAAAACTGTTTTTT
d_gene: TRBD1; j_gene: TRBJ1-5; abundance: many; v_gene: TRBV20-1; CDR3aa: CSAIETGRSNQPQHF; CDR3nt: TGCAGTGCTATTGAGACAGGGAGAAGCAATCAGCCCCAGCATTTT